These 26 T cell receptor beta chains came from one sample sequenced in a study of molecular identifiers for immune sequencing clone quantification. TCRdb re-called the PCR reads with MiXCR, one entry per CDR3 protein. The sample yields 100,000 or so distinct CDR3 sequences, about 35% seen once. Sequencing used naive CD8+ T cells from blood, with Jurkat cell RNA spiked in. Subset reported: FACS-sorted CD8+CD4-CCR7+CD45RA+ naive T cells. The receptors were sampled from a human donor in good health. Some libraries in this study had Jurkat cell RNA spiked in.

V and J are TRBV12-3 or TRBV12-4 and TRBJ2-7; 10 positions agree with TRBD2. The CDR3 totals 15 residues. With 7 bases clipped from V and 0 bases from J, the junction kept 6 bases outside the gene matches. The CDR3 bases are TGTGCCAGCACAGGAAGCGGGAGGGGCTCCTACGAGCAGTACTTC. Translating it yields CASTGSGRGSYEQYF.

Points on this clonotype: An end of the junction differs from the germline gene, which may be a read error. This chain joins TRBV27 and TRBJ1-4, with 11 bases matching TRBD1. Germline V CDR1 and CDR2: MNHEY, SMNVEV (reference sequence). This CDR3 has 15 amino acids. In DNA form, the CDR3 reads TGTGCCGGCAGTCCAGGGACAGGGGGACATGAAAAACTGTTTTTT. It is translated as CAGSPGTGGHEKLFF.

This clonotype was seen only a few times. The CDR3 region is CASSTLSETETQYF. In DNA form, the CDR3 reads TGTGCCAGCAGTACCTTATCCGAAACAGAGACCCAGTACTTC. The V call is TRBV28, the J call TRBJ2-5; no firm D call. V was trimmed by 5 bases and J by 4 bases, leaving 14 bases between them. The CDR3 consists of 14 residues. The V gene's germline CDR1 is MDHEN and CDR2 SYDVKM.

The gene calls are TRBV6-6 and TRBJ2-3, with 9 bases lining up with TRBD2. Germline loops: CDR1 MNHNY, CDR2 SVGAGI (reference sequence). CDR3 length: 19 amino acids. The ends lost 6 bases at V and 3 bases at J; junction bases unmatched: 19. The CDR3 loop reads CASRPQRILAGVNTDTQYF. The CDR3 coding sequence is TGTGCCAGCAGGCCGCAGAGAATTTTAGCGGGAGTTAATACAGATACGCAGTATTTT.

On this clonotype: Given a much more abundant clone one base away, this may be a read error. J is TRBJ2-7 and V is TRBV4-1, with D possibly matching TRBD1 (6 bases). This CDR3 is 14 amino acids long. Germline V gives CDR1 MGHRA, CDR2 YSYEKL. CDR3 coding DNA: TGCGCCGGCAGCCCGTCACAGGGTACCCACGAGCAGTACTTC. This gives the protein CAGSPSQGTHEQYF.

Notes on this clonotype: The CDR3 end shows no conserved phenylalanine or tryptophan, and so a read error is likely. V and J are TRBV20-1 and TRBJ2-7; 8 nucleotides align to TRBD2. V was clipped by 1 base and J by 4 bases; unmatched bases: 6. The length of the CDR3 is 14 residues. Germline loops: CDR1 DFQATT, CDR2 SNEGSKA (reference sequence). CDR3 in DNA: TGCAGTGCTAGAGTTAGAACGGGAGGGTACGAGCAGTACTGC. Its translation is CSARVRTGGYEQYC.

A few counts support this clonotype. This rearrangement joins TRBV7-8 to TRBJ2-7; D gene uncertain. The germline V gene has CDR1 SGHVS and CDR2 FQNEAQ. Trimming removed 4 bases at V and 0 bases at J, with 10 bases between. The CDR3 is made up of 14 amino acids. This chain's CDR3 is CASSWAGDSYEQYF. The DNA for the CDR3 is TGTGCCAGCAGCTGGGCCGGAGACTCCTACGAGCAGTACTTC.

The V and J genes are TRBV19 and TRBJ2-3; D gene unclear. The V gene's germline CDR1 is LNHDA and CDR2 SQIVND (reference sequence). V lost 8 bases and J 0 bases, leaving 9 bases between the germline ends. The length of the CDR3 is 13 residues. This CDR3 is CASCSVSTDTQYF. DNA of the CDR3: TGTGCCAGTTGTAGTGTGAGCACAGATACGCAGTATTTT.

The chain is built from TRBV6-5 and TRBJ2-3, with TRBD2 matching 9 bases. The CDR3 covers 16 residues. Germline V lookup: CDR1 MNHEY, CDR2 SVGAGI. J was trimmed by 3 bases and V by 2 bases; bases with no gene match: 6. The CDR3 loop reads CASSYAGREGTDTQYF. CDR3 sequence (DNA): TGTGCCAGCAGTTACGCAGGGCGGGAGGGGACAGATACGCAGTATTTT.

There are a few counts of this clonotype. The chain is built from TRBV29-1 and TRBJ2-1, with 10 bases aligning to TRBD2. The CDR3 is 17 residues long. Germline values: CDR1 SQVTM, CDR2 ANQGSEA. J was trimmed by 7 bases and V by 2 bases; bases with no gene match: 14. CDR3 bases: TGCAGCGTTGAAACCCCTCCTTTAGCGGGGGGTTGGAATGAGCAGTTCTTC. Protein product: CSVETPPLAGGWNEQFF.

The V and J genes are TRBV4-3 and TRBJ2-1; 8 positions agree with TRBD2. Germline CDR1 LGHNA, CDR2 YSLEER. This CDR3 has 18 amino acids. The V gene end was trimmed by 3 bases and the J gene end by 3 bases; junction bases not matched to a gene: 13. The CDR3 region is CASSQEPPAAGGYNEQFF. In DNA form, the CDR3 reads TGCGCCAGCAGCCAGGAACCTCCGGCCGCGGGAGGCTACAATGAGCAGTTCTTC.

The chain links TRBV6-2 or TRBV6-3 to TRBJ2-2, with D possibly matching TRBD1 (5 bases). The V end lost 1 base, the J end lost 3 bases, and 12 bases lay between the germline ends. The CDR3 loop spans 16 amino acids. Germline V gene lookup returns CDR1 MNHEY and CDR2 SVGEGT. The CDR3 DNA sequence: TGTGCCAGCAGTTACTTGCTGGGGCGATACACCGGGGAGCTGTTTTTT. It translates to CASSYLLGRYTGELFF.

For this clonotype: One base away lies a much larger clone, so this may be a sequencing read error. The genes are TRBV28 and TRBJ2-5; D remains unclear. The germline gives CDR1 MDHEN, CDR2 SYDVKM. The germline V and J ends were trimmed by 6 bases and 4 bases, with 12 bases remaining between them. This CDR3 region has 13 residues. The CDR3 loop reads CASSPRIRETQYF. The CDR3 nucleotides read TGTGCCAGCAGCCCCAGAATAAGAGAGACCCAGTACTTC.

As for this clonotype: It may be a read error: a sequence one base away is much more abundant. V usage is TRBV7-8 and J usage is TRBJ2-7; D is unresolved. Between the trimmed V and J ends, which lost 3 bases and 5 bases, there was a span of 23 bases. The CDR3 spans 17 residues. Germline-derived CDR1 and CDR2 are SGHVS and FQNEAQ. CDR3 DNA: TGTGCCAGCAGCTTTAGTCGAGGCGTCCCCAGCCCCAACGAGCAGTACTTC. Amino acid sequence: CASSFSRGVPSPNEQYF.

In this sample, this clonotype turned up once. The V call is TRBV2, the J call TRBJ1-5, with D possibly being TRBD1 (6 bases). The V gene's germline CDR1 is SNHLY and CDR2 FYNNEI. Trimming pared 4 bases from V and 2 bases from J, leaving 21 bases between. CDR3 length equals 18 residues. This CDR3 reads CASSGTTGTFAGNQPQHF. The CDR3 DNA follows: TGTGCCAGCAGTGGTACAACAGGGACCTTTGCGGGCAATCAGCCCCAGCATTTT.

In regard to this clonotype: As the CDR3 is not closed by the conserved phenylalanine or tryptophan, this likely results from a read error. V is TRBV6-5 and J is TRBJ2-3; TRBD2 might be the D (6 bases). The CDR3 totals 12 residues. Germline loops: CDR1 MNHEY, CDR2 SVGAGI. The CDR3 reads CSSSPGGDTQYL. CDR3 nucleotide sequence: TGTTCCAGCAGTCCTGGGGGGGATACGCAGTATTTA.

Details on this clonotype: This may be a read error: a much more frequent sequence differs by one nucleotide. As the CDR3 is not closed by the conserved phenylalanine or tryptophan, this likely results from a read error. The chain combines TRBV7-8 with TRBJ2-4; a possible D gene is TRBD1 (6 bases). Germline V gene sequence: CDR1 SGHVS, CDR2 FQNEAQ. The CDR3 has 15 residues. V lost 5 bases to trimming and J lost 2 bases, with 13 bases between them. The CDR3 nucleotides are TGTGCCAGCAGCGTCTACAGGGCTTCCAAAAACATTCAGTACATC. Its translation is CASSVYRASKNIQYI.

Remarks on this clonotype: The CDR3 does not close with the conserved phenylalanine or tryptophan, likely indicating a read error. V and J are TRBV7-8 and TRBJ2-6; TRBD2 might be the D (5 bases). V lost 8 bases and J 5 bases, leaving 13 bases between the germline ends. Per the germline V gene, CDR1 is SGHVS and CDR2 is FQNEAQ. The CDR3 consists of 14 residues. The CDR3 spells CASSEALWANVLTI. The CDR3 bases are TGTGCCAGCTCGGAGGCGCTGTGGGCCAACGTCCTGACTATC.

CDR3 amino acids: CASSLIVEETQYF. CDR3 nucleotide sequence: TGTGCCAGCAGTTTAATAGTAGAAGAGACCCAGTACTTC. The chain joins TRBV12-3 or TRBV12-4 to TRBJ2-5, with D hard to call. V lost 2 bases to trimming and J lost 3 bases, with 7 bases between them. The CDR3 loop spans 13 amino acids.

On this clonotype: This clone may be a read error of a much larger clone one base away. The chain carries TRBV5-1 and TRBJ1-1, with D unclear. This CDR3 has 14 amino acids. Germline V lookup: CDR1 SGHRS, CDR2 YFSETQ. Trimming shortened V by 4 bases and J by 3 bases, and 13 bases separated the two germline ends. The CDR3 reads CASSMAGQDTEAFF. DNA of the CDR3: TGCGCCAGCAGCATGGCAGGTCAGGACACTGAAGCTTTCTTT.

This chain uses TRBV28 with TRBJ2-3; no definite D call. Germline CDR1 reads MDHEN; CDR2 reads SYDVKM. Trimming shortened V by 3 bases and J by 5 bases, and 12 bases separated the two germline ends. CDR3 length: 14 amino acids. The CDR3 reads CASSFTDTGDTQYF. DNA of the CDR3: TGTGCCAGCAGTTTTACCGACACCGGAGATACGCAGTATTTT.

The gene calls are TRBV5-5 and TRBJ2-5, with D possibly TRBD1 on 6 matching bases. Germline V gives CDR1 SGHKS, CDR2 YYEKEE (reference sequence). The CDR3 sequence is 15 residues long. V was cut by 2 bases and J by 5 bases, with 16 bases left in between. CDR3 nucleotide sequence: TGTGCCAGCAGCTTCGGCACAGGGATGGGGGAGACCCAGTACTTC. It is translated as CASSFGTGMGETQYF.

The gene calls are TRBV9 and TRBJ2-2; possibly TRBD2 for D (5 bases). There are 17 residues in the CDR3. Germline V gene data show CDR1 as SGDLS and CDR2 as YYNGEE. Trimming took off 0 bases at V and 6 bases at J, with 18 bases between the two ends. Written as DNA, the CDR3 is TGTGCCAGCAGCGTAGGTCCTAGCTGGAGTTTTGCCGGGGAGCTGTTTTTT. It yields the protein CASSVGPSWSFAGELFF. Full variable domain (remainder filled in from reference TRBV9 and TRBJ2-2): DSGVTQTPKHLITATGQRVTLRCSPRSGDLSVYWYQQSLDQGLQFLIQYYNGEERAKGNILERFSAQQFPDLHSELNLSSLELGDSALYFCASSVGPSWSFAGELFFGEGSRLTVL.

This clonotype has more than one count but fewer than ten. As DNA, the CDR3 is TGTGCCAGCAGGCCTGGACGGATTTACGAGCAGTACTTC. Amino acid sequence: CASRPGRIYEQYF. V and J are TRBV6-5 and TRBJ2-7, with D hard to call. The CDR3 sequence is 13 residues long. With 6 bases removed from V and 4 bases from J, the gap between germline ends came to 13 bases. Germline lookup yields CDR1 MNHEY and CDR2 SVGAGI.

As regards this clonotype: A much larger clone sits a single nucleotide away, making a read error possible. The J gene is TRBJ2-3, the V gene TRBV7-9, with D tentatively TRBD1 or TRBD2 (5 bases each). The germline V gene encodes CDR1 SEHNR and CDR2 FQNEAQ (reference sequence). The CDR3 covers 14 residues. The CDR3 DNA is TGTGCCAGCAGCTTAGCGCGAGGGGCAGATACGCAGAATTTT. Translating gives CASSLARGADTQNF.

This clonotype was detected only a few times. CDR3 sequence: CASSVYSGETQYF. For the CDR3, the DNA is TGTGCCAGCAGCGTATACAGCGGAGAGACCCAGTACTTC. The chain couples TRBV9 to TRBJ2-5; the D gene is possibly TRBD2 (5 bases). V lost 1 base and J 4 bases, leaving 8 bases between the germline ends. Looked up from germline, CDR1 is SGDLS and CDR2 is YYNGEE. The CDR3 sequence is 13 residues long.